This T cell receptor beta chain originates from a study of T cell changes during pregnancy in multiple sclerosis. The CDR3 covers 14 residues. Trimming took 4 bases from V and 5 from J; bases not matched to a gene: 4. In germline, CDR1 is MNHEY, CDR2 SMNVEV (reference sequence). Sequencing was performed with immunoSEQ multiplex PCR; in TCRdb, only in-frame clones are kept and a portion is missing. Here the sample spans roughly 93,000 clones, roughly nine tenths being singletons. The material was peripheral blood, obtained after pregnancy. The clonotype originates from a female donor in good health, enrolled as a control in a pregnancy study. The rearrangement joins TRBV27 to TRBJ1-4, with TRBD1 matching 7 bases. CDR3 DNA: TGTGCCAGCAGTTCCTCAGGGGGGAATGAAAAACTGTTTTTT. Translating it yields CASSSSGGNEKLFF.